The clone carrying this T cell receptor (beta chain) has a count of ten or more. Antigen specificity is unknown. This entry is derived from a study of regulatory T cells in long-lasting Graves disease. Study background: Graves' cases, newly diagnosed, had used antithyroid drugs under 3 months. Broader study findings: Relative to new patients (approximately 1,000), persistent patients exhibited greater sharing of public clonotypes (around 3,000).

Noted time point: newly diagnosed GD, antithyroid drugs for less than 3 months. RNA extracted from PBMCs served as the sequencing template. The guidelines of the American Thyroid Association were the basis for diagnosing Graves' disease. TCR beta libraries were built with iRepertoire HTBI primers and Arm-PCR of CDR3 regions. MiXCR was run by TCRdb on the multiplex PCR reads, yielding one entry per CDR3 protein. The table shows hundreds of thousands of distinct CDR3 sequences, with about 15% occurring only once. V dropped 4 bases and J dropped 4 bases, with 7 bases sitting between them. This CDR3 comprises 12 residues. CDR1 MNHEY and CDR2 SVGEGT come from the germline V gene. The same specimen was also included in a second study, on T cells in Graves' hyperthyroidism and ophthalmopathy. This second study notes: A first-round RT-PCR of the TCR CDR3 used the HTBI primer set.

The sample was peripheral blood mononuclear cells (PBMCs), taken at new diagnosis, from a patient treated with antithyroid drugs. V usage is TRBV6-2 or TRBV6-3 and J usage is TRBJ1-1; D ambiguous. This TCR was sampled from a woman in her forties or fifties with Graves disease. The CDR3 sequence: CASSFPSTEAFF. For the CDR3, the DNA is TGTGCCAGCAGTTTTCCCAGCACTGAAGCTTTCTTT.